This entry features one T cell receptor (beta chain) sequence. Its specificity is not known. Germline CDR1 is WSHSY and CDR2 is SAAADI. Trimming removed 8 bases from V and 3 bases from J; junction bases left unmatched: 0. The CDR3 runs 11 residues. Libraries for TCR beta were made by quantitative 5'-RACE with molecular barcodes. TCRdb recomputed calls from the 5' RACE reads with MiXCR, one row per CDR3 protein. This table holds about 360,000 distinct CDR3 sequences, approximately 20% found once. The data originate from a study of CD8 T cells in ankylosing spondylitis. Regarding the study as a whole: Reportedly, disease-linked clones are significantly enriched in ankylosing spondylitis patients' matched synovial fluid.

The chain employs TRBV10-2 and TRBJ1-1; TRBD1 aligns across 7 bases. The source is a male donor with ankylosing spondylitis or in good health (not recorded which). Input material: blood, either unsorted or a sorted T cell fraction (not recorded which). The CDR3 reads CASGQDTEAFF. For the CDR3, the DNA is TGCGCCAGCGGACAGGACACTGAAGCTTTCTTT.